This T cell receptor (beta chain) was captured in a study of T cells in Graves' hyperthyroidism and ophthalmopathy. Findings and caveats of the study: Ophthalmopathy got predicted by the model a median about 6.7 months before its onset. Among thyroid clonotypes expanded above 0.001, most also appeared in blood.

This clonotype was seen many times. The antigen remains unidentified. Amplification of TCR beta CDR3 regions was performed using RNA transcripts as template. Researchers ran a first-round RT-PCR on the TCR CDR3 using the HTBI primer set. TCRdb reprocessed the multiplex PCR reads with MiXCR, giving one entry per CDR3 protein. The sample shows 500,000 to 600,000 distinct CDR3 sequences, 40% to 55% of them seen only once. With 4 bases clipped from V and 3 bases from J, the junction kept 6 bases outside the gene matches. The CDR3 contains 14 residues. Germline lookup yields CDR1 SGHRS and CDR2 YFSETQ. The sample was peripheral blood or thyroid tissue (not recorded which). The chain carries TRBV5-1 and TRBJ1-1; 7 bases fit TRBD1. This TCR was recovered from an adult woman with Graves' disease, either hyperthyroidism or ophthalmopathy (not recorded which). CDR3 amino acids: CASSETTGYTEAFF. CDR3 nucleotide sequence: TGCGCCAGCAGCGAGACGACAGGGTACACTGAAGCTTTCTTT.